Each of the 30 T cell receptor beta chains below was sequenced from the same sample in a study of blood T cell repertoires in COVID-19. TCRdb's copy holds only in-frame clones and misses some; the assay was immunoSEQ multiplex PCR. Altogether almost 300,000 clones are present, around nine tenths being singletons, with the ten largest covering 1.3%. Sequenced input: peripheral blood. Source of these receptors: a man in his 70s with acute or convalescent COVID-19.

The chain couples TRBV2 to TRBJ2-1; 15 bases align to TRBD2. The CDR3 is 18 residues long. J lost 10 bases, V lost 3 bases, and 13 bases had no gene match. Looked up from germline, CDR1 is SNHLY and CDR2 is FYNNEI. This chain's CDR3 is CASSEISPGLAGGREQFF. CDR3 in DNA: TGTGCCAGCAGTGAGATTAGTCCGGGACTAGCGGGGGGAAGGGAGCAGTTCTTC.

This clone has only a few counts. The chain employs TRBV29-1 and TRBJ2-5; perhaps TRBD1 as D (5 bases). V dropped 0 bases and J dropped 6 bases, with 14 bases sitting between them. The CDR3 is made up of 14 amino acids. Germline lookup yields CDR1 SQVTM and CDR2 ANQGSEA. CDR3 residues: CSVEDRPGPQTQYF. CDR3 DNA sequence: TGCAGCGTTGAAGACCGGCCAGGGCCGCAGACCCAGTACTTC. Supplemented by reference TRBV29-1 and TRBJ2-5, the full variable domain reads SAVISQKPSRDICQRGTSLTIQCQVDSQVTMMFWYRQQPGQSLTLIATANQGSEATYESGFVIDKFPISRPNLTFSTLTVSNMSPEDSSIYLCSVEDRPGPQTQYFGPGTRLLVL.

The chain has TRBV6-1 and TRBJ2-2; D uncertain. There are 15 residues in the CDR3. Germline CDR1 MNHNS, CDR2 SASEGT. The ends were cut back, 3 bases at V and 2 bases at J, with 10 bases in the middle. The CDR3 coding sequence is TGTGCCAGCAGTGAGTTCCTGGCCAACACCGGGGAGCTGTTTTTT. This sequence encodes CASSEFLANTGELFF.

V usage is TRBV19 and J usage is TRBJ1-2; TRBD1 aligns across 9 bases. The CDR3 loop spans 14 amino acids. The junction had 3 bases not matched to a gene; V was cut back by 7 bases and J by 0 bases. Germline V gene lookup returns CDR1 LNHDA and CDR2 SQIVND (reference sequence). The CDR3 spells CASTYRGPNYGYTF. DNA of the CDR3: TGTGCCAGTACCTACAGGGGGCCTAACTATGGCTACACCTTC.

The chain has TRBV30 and TRBJ2-5, with 10 bases lining up with TRBD1. The CDR3 length is 15 residues. Looked up from germline, CDR1 is GTSNPN and CDR2 is SVGIG (reference sequence). V lost 4 bases, J lost 4 bases, and 9 bases stayed unmatched. The CDR3 loop is CAWTPGQGSGETQYF. CDR3 nucleotides: TGTGCCTGGACGCCGGGACAGGGGTCGGGAGAGACCCAGTACTTC.

The rearrangement uses TRBV9 and TRBJ2-3; 9 bases line up with TRBD2. There are 14 residues in the CDR3. Germline-derived CDR1 and CDR2 are SGDLS and YYNGEE. Trimming at V came to 6 bases and at J to 1 base, leaving 3 bases not matched to a gene. CDR3 sequence reads: CASTRTSGTDTQYF. The CDR3 nucleotides are TGTGCCAGCACCAGGACTAGCGGCACAGATACGCAGTATTTT. Full variable domain (rest looked up from reference TRBV9 and TRBJ2-3): DSGVTQTPKHLITATGQRVTLRCSPRSGDLSVYWYQQSLDQGLQFLIQYYNGEERAKGNILERFSAQQFPDLHSELNLSSLELGDSALYFCASTRTSGTDTQYFGPGTRLTVL.

The chain uses TRBV12-5 and TRBJ2-1, with a possible D match to TRBD2 (9 bases). V was shortened by 5 bases and J by 14 bases, with 19 bases between the two germline ends. Germline values: CDR1 LGHNT, CDR2 FRNRAP. CDR3 length: 13 residues. The CDR3 spells CASGIGQGGGEFF. CDR3 in DNA: TGTGCTAGTGGTATAGGACAGGGCGGGGGGGAGTTCTTC.

This chain links TRBV27 with TRBJ2-1; TRBD2 might be the D (6 bases). Trimming removed 3 bases at V and 9 bases at J, with 12 bases between. The germline gives CDR1 MNHEY, CDR2 SMNVEV (reference sequence). The CDR3 contains 13 residues. CDR3 in DNA: TGTGCCAGCAGTTTGGAGGGTCGGAGTGAGCAGTTCTTC. Its translation: CASSLEGRSEQFF.

J is TRBJ2-3 and V is TRBV18, with D tentatively TRBD1 (5 bases). Germline-derived CDR1 and CDR2 are KGHSH and LQKENI. The CDR3 has 14 amino acids. Between the trimmed V and J ends, which lost 3 bases and 7 bases, there was a span of 14 bases. In nucleotides, the CDR3 is TGTGCCAGCTCACCTCTTACAGGTGATAATACGCAGTATTTT. Amino acids: CASSPLTGDNTQYF.

The chain couples TRBV3-1 (or the pseudogene TRBV3-2) to TRBJ1-5; tentative D call: TRBD1 (5 bases). This CDR3 contains 15 residues. Germline values: CDR1 LGHDT, CDR2 YNNKEL (reference sequence). V lost 1 base and J lost 5, with 12 bases in between. CDR3 in DNA: TGTGCCAGCAGCCAAGCGGGGGGGTGGCATCAGCCCCAGCATTTT. Translation gives CASSQAGGWHQPQHF.

This clone was observed a few times. This rearrangement joins TRBV6-6 to TRBJ1-2, with 9 bases matching TRBD1. CDR1 is MNHNY and CDR2 is SVGAGI in the germline V gene (reference sequence). This CDR3 is 14 amino acids long. V trimming: 5 bases; J trimming: 8 bases; junction bases outside the gene matches: 9. CDR3 in DNA: TGTGCCAGCAGTCTTACAGGGGGCGGACGCGGCTACACCTTC. It translates to CASSLTGGGRGYTF.

The chain employs TRBV29-1 and TRBJ2-3; D may be TRBD1 (5 bases). Between the trimmed V and J ends, which lost 4 bases and 4 bases, there was a span of 18 bases. This CDR3 region has 15 residues. Germline V gene sequence: CDR1 SQVTM, CDR2 ANQGSEA. DNA for the CDR3: TGCAGCGTTGGGGGCCCATGGGCAGGCCCAGATACGCAGTATTTT. It encodes CSVGGPWAGPDTQYF.

This clone was detected once. The chain is built from TRBV7-9 and TRBJ2-3, with D possibly TRBD1 on 7 matching bases. The CDR3 length is 16 residues. In germline, CDR1 is SEHNR, CDR2 FQNEAQ (reference sequence). The V and J ends lost 1 base and 4 bases respectively, with 15 bases between them. CDR3 loop: CASSLGGGRGADTQYF. The CDR3 DNA follows: TGTGCCAGCAGCTTAGGCGGTGGCAGGGGGGCAGATACGCAGTATTTT.

This clone was seen a single time. This chain links TRBV2 with TRBJ2-5, with 14 bases aligning to TRBD2. There are 16 residues in the CDR3. Losses at the gene ends were 4 bases for V and 4 bases for J; bases not matched to a gene: 5. CDR1 is SNHLY and CDR2 is FYNNEI in the germline V gene. In DNA, the CDR3 is TGTGCCAGCAGTGGGGGGACTAGCGGGAGTATAGAGACCCAGTACTTC. It is translated as CASSGGTSGSIETQYF.

This clone was picked up one time. The J gene is TRBJ1-5, the V gene TRBV4-2; D remains unclear. Germline CDR1 is LGHNA and CDR2 is YNFKEQ. The CDR3 has 16 amino acids. Trimming removed 1 base from V and 4 bases from J, with 14 bases in between. CDR3 sequence reads: CASSQGLGSGNQPQHF. The CDR3 DNA sequence: TGTGCCAGCAGCCAAGGGTTAGGGTCGGGGAATCAGCCCCAGCATTTT.

This chain connects TRBV6-4 to TRBJ2-6, with TRBD1 as a possible D gene (6 bases). The CDR3 contains 15 residues. V lost 10 bases, J lost 0 bases, and 13 bases lay in between. Per the germline V gene, CDR1 is MRHNA and CDR2 is SNTAGT. CDR3 nucleotide sequence: TGTGCCATCGAGCAGGGGAGCTCTGGGGCCAACGTCCTGACTTTC. It codes for CAIEQGSSGANVLTF.

This sequence joins TRBV3-1 (or the pseudogene TRBV3-2) and TRBJ2-2, with 12 positions matching TRBD1. V dropped 1 base and J dropped 7; count of bases not matched to a gene: 4. The germline CDR1 and CDR2 sequences are LGHDT and YNNKEL (reference sequence). This CDR3 has 16 amino acids. Here the CDR3 DNA reads TGTGCCAGCAGCCAAGGGGACAGGGGGCGCGGCGGGGAGCTGTTTTTT. It encodes CASSQGDRGRGGELFF.

The V and J genes are TRBV5-1 and TRBJ2-7; 12 bases line up with TRBD1. Germline values: CDR1 SGHRS, CDR2 YFSETQ. V was clipped by 0 bases and J by 3 bases; unmatched bases: 4. The CDR3 extends over 16 amino acids. CDR3: CASSLEGQGARYEQYF. CDR3 coding DNA: TGCGCCAGCAGCTTGGAGGGACAGGGGGCTCGCTACGAGCAGTACTTC.

The J gene is TRBJ2-5, the V gene TRBV3-1 (or the pseudogene TRBV3-2); 11 positions agree with TRBD2. After removal of 4 bases from V and 2 bases from J, the junction contained 12 bases not matched to a gene. The germline V gene encodes CDR1 LGHDT and CDR2 YNNKEL (reference sequence). The CDR3 sequence is 18 residues long. The chain's CDR3 is CASSPGLAVRGGQETQYF. CDR3 nucleotide sequence: TGTGCCAGCAGCCCGGGACTAGCGGTGAGGGGCGGGCAAGAGACCCAGTACTTC.

The CDR3 sequence is CATLTVQETQYF. CDR3 sequence (DNA): TGTGCCACCCTGACAGTACAAGAGACCCAGTACTTC. This chain links TRBV28 with TRBJ2-5, with a weak D call TRBD1 (5 bases). The CDR3 spans 12 residues. Trimming took off 10 bases at V and 2 bases at J, with 11 bases between the two ends. Germline V CDR1 and CDR2: MDHEN, SYDVKM.

In this sample, this clone turned up a few times. The rearrangement links TRBV6-6 to TRBJ1-6, with TRBD1 identical over 9 bases. The CDR3 runs 16 residues. Trimming took 5 bases from V and 11 from J; bases not matched to a gene: 13. CDR1 and CDR2 (germline): MNHNY, SVGAGI (reference sequence). The DNA of the CDR3 is TGTGCCAGCAGTCCCGGACAGGGGTTGGATTTGCCACCCCTCCACTTT. This sequence encodes CASSPGQGLDLPPLHF.

The gene calls are TRBV7-2 and TRBJ2-3; D remains unclear. Germline V gives CDR1 SGHTA, CDR2 FQGNSA. Trimming shortened V by 4 bases and J by 5 bases, and 7 bases separated the two germline ends. The CDR3 runs to 12 residues. The CDR3 region is CASSSTRDTQYF. The CDR3, as DNA: TGTGCCAGCAGCTCTACGAGAGATACGCAGTATTTT.

V is TRBV27 and J is TRBJ2-5, with 12 nucleotides matching TRBD2. The germline CDR1 and CDR2 sequences are MNHEY and SMNVEV (reference sequence). CDR3 length: 20 residues. The trim removed 1 base at V and 5 bases at J, leaving 17 bases unmatched. The CDR3 protein is CASSLFSLAGGQPRGETQYF. Here the CDR3 DNA reads TGTGCCAGCAGTTTATTTTCCCTAGCGGGAGGGCAACCCCGGGGGGAGACCCAGTACTTC.

The V call is TRBV28, the J call TRBJ2-5; a possible D gene is TRBD1 (5 bases). The CDR3 has 12 amino acids. Germline assignment: CDR1 MDHEN and CDR2 SYDVKM. Trimming took 6 bases from V and 5 from J, leaving 10 bases between them. CDR3 bases: TGTGCCAGCAGCCGATACAGGGAGACCCAGTACTTC. This encodes CASSRYRETQYF.

The J gene is TRBJ2-1, the V gene TRBV2; TRBD1 might be the D (6 bases). This CDR3 comprises 13 residues. Deletions cut 7 bases from V and 6 bases from J, with 13 bases between. The germline CDR1 and CDR2 sequences are SNHLY and FYNNEI. The DNA of the CDR3 is TGTGCCAGCAAGGCAGGGGATGGCAATGAGCAGTTCTTC. This codes for CASKAGDGNEQFF.

The V call is TRBV28, the J call TRBJ2-3, with a tentative D call TRBD1 (6 bases). The V gene's germline CDR1 is MDHEN and CDR2 SYDVKM. V was shortened by 3 bases and J by 8 bases, with 18 bases between the two germline ends. The CDR3 runs 15 residues. CDR3 nucleotides: TGTGCCAGCAGTTTTCCCCTCCCCGAAGGGGGTACGCAGTATTTT. As protein: CASSFPLPEGGTQYF. Full variable domain (remainder filled in from reference TRBV28 and TRBJ2-3): DVKVTQSSRYLVKRTGEKVFLECVQDMDHENMFWYRQDPGLGLRLIYFSYDVKMKEKGDIPEGYSVSREKKERFSLILESASTNQTSMYLCASSFPLPEGGTQYFGPGTRLTVL.

The rearrangement joins TRBV7-2 to TRBJ2-7; D is possibly TRBD1 (5 bases). Trimming cost V 1 base and J 4 bases, with 8 bases left between them. Germline V gives CDR1 SGHTA, CDR2 FQGNSA. The CDR3 has 13 amino acids. CDR3 sequence: CASSLGRQYEQYF. CDR3 in DNA: TGTGCCAGCAGCTTAGGGCGACAGTACGAGCAGTACTTC.

The chain carries TRBV7-9 and TRBJ2-5; D is possibly TRBD2 (6 bases). The CDR3 spans 14 residues. Trimming stripped 5 bases from V and 4 bases from J, with 14 bases between. Germline V gene data show CDR1 as SEHNR and CDR2 as FQNEAQ (reference sequence). CDR3 amino acids: CASSIRGGAETQYF. The CDR3 region has the DNA TGTGCCAGCAGCATTCGAGGAGGGGCAGAGACCCAGTACTTC.

This sequence joins TRBV7-9 and TRBJ2-3; a possible D gene is TRBD2 (5 bases). In germline, CDR1 is SEHNR, CDR2 FQNEAQ (reference sequence). V was shortened by 6 bases and J by 5 bases, with 12 bases between the two germline ends. This CDR3 has 13 residues. The DNA for the CDR3 is TGTGCCAGCAGGGGAGTTCGGATAGATACGCAGTATTTT. Encoded protein: CASRGVRIDTQYF.

The chain employs TRBV4-2 and TRBJ1-3; D gene uncertain. Germline V lookup: CDR1 LGHNA, CDR2 YNFKEQ. Trimming pared 1 base from V and 0 bases from J, leaving 10 bases between. This CDR3 has 16 residues. The chain's CDR3 is CASSQGRASSGNTIYF. CDR3 in DNA: TGTGCCAGCAGCCAAGGGAGGGCCTCCTCTGGAAACACCATATATTTT.